This T cell receptor beta chain appears in the sequencing data of a study of T-cell reconstitution after alpha-beta-depleted transplantation in children. In germline, CDR1 is SEHNR, CDR2 FQNEAQ (reference sequence). The CDR3 sequence is 16 residues long. V shed 1 base, J shed 8 bases, and the junction held 8 bases outside the gene matches. It was with unique molecular identifiers that the TCRbeta library was prepared. TCRdb re-derived calls from the PCR reads in MiXCR, one entry per CDR3 protein. The table includes 300,000 to 350,000 distinct CDR3 sequences, approximately 20% detected once. This sample comprised PBMCs, mostly from graft donor cells, obtained 180 days after TCRalphabeta/CD19-depleted stem cell transplant. The sequence was collected from a male patient aged 5 to 17 who had a stem cell transplant for acute lymphoblastic leukemia, so the T cells may come from the graft donor. V gene TRBV7-9 combines with J gene TRBJ1-6; 7 positions agree with TRBD1. The CDR3 is CASSLVRGLYDSPLHF. The CDR3 DNA reads as TGTGCCAGCAGCTTAGTAAGGGGGCTTTACGATTCACCCCTCCACTTT. The entire variable domain, with the rest obtained from reference TRBV7-9 and TRBJ1-6, is as follows: DTGVSQNPRHKITKRGQNVTFRCDPISEHNRLYWYRQTLGQGPEFLTYFQNEAQLEKSRLLSDRFSAERPKGSFSTLEIQRTEQGDSAMYLCASSLVRGLYDSPLHFGNGTRLTVT.